One and the same sample provided the 9 T cell receptor beta chains below, sequenced in a study of STAT5B mutations in CD4+ large granular lymphocyte leukemia. The repertoire was sequenced with immunoSEQ multiplex PCR; TCRdb's copy has only in-frame clones and lacks some. The sample yields tens of thousands of clones, about 80% seen once. The sample taken for sequencing was CD4+ T cells from blood buffy coats. The receptors shown here come from a human donor in good health.

This clone was detected only a few times. The V and J genes are TRBV5-1 and TRBJ2-3; D is ambiguous. Germline V gene lookup returns CDR1 SGHRS and CDR2 YFSETQ. This CDR3 comprises 15 residues. V shed 4 bases and J shed 4 bases, with 16 bases lying between them. In DNA, the CDR3 is TGCGCCAGCAGCCCGCCGCGGCTAGATCCAGATACGCAGTATTTT. Protein product: CASSPPRLDPDTQYF.

The chain has TRBV6-1 and TRBJ2-7; a weak D match, TRBD1 (8 bases). Germline values: CDR1 MNHNS, CDR2 SASEGT. V lost 5 bases, J lost 4 bases, and 18 bases lay in between. The CDR3 spans 15 residues. The CDR3 sequence is CASSPRQGRGYEQYF. DNA for the CDR3: TGTGCCAGCAGTCCCCGACAGGGGAGGGGGTACGAGCAGTACTTC.

The V call is TRBV11-3, the J call TRBJ2-5, with 8 bases that match TRBD1. Germline CDR1 and CDR2: SGHNT and YENEEA. This CDR3 contains 16 residues. J lost 4 bases, V lost 4 bases, and 11 bases had no gene match. The CDR3 DNA reads TGTGCCAGCAGCTCGTCAGGGGGCGCGGGTGGAGAGACCCAGTACTTC. This codes for CASSSSGGAGGETQYF.

The chain employs TRBV5-1 and TRBJ2-6; possibly TRBD2 for D (5 bases). The CDR3 loop spans 16 amino acids. Trimming pared 1 base from V and 0 bases from J, leaving 8 bases between. CDR1 is SGHRS, CDR2 YFSETQ, per germline. The chain's CDR3 is CASSLWGDSGANVLTF. The CDR3 nucleotides read TGCGCCAGCAGCTTGTGGGGAGACTCTGGGGCCAACGTCCTGACTTTC.

The V call is TRBV7-2, the J call TRBJ2-1, with D unresolved. V was trimmed by 2 bases and J by 1 base, leaving 3 bases between them. The CDR3 consists of 13 residues. Germline CDR1 SGHTA, CDR2 FQGNSA. The chain's CDR3 is CASSLTSYNEQFF. CDR3 nucleotides: TGTGCCAGCAGCTTAACGTCCTACAATGAGCAGTTCTTC.

This clone was seen a few times. The V call is TRBV29-1, the J call TRBJ1-1; D possibly corresponds to TRBD1 (5 bases). CDR3 size: 14 residues. Looked up from germline, CDR1 is SQVTM and CDR2 is ANQGSEA. Trimming left V 5 bases short and J 0 bases short, with 13 bases between. The CDR3 DNA sequence: TGCAGCGTTTATAGGGGAGGGATGAACACTGAAGCTTTCTTT. As protein: CSVYRGGMNTEAFF.

The chain has TRBV12-5 and TRBJ1-6; D is unresolved. This CDR3 is 13 amino acids long. From germline, CDR1 is LGHNT and CDR2 FRNRAP. Trimming removed 6 bases at V and 5 bases at J, with 8 bases between. Here the CDR3 reads CASGPPNNSPLHF. CDR3 in DNA: TGTGCTAGTGGCCCCCCTAATAATTCACCCCTCCACTTT.

The rearrangement uses TRBV29-1 and TRBJ2-7; tentatively, D is TRBD1 (5 bases). CDR3 length equals 12 residues. CDR1 SQVTM and CDR2 ANQGSEA come from the germline V gene. V was pared by 7 bases and J by 2 bases, with 12 bases between. In nucleotides, the CDR3 is TGCAGCGCCCAGGGTACCGCCTACGAGCAGTACTTC. It yields the protein CSAQGTAYEQYF.

The chain recombines TRBV7-3 with TRBJ2-1; a weak D match, TRBD2 (5 bases). The CDR3 sequence is 15 residues long. Per the germline V gene, CDR1 is SGHTA and CDR2 is FQGTGA. Trimming cost V 5 bases and J 6 bases, with 17 bases left between them. The CDR3 loop is CASSAGERSLNEQFF. In nucleotides, the CDR3 is TGTGCCAGCAGCGCCGGGGAACGCTCCCTCAATGAGCAGTTCTTC.